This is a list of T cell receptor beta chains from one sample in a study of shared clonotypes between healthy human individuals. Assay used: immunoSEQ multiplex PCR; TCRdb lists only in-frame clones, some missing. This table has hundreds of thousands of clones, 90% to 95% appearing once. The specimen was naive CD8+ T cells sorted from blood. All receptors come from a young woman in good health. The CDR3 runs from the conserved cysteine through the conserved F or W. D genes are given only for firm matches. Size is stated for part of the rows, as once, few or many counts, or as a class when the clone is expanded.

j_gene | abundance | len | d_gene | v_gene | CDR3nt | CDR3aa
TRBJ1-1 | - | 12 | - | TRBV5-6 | TGTGCCAGCAGCATGGGGAACACTGAAGCTTTCTTT | CASSMGNTEAFF
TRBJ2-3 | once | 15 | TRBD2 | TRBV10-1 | TGCGCCAGCACCGAAGGGCTAGCGGACACAGATACGCAGTATTTT | CASTEGLADTDTQYF
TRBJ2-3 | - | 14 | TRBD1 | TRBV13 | TGTGCCAGCAGCCGACAGGGGGCCTTGGATACGCAGTATTTT | CASSRQGALDTQYF
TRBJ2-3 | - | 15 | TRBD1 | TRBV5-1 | TGCGCCAGCAGCTTGGGGGACAGGGAGGCAGATACGCAGTATTTT | CASSLGDREADTQYF
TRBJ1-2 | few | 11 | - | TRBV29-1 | TGCAGCGCTGAAGACGGGGCTGGCTACACCTTC | CSAEDGAGYTF
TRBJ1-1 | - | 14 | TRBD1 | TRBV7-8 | TGTGCCAGCAGCTTAGGACAGGGATGGACTGAAGCTTTCTTT | CASSLGQGWTEAFF
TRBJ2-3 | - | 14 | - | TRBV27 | TGTGCCAGCAGTCTGGGGGCCCTCACAGATACGCAGTATTTT | CASSLGALTDTQYF
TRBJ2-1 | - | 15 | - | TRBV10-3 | TGTGCCATCAGTGAGAACATTAGTCGACACAATGAGCAGTTCTTC | CAISENISRHNEQFF
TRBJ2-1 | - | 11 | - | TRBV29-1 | TGCAGCGTTGAAAGGTACAATGAGCAGTTCTTC | CSVERYNEQFF
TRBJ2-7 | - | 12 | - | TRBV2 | TGTGCCAGCAGTGATAATAGCCGCGAGCAGTACTTC | CASSDNSREQYF
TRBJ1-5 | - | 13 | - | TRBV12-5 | TGTGCTAGAAGTACATCCTACCATCAGCCCCAGCATTTT | CARSTSYHQPQHF
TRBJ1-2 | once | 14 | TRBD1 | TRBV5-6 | TGTGCCAGCAGCGCGGACAGGGGAGGCTATGGCTACACCTTC | CASSADRGGYGYTF
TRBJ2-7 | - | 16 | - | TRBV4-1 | TGCGCCAGCAGCCAAGTTGCGAGGGACCGTACCTACGAGCAGTACTTC | CASSQVARDRTYEQYF
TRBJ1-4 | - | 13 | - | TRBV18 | TGTGCCAGCTCACGTACAACTAATGAAAAACTGTTTTTT | CASSRTTNEKLFF
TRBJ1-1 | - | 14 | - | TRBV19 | TGTGCCAGTAGTATAGCGCAGTCGAACACTGAAGCTTTCTTT | CASSIAQSNTEAFF
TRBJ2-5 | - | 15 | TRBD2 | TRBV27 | TGTGCCAGCAGTTTGGGGACTAGCGGGAGGGAGACCCAGTACTTC | CASSLGTSGRETQYF
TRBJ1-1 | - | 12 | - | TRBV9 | TGTGCCAGCAGCGGACAGGCGGCTGAAGCTTTCTTT | CASSGQAAEAFF
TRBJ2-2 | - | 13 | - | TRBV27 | TGTGCCAGCAGTTTAAGAAACACCGGGGAGCTGTTTTTT | CASSLRNTGELFF
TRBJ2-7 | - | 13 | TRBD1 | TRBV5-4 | TGTGCCAGCAGCGGGGACAGCTCCTACGAGCAGTACTTC | CASSGDSSYEQYF
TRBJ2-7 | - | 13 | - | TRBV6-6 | TGTGCCAGCAGTTACGTCGGGAGCTACGAGCAGTACTTC | CASSYVGSYEQYF
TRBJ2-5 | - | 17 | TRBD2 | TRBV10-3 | TGTGCCATCAGTGCAATAAAGGGACTAACTCAGGGAGAGACCCAGTACTTC | CAISAIKGLTQGETQYF
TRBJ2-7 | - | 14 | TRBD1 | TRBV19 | TGTGCCAGTAGTGACACGGGACAGACCTACGAGCAGTACTTC | CASSDTGQTYEQYF
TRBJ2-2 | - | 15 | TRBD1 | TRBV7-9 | TGTGCCAGCAGACCGGTGGGACAGGGGGCCGGGGAGCTGTTTTTT | CASRPVGQGAGELFF
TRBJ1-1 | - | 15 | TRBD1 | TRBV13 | TGTGCCAGCAGCCTGGAAGGGGGCGCGAACACTGAAGCTTTCTTT | CASSLEGGANTEAFF
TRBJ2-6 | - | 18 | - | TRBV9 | TGTGCCAGCAGCCCCGGGGTAGGGCTCTCCTCTGGGGCCAACGTCCTGACTTTC | CASSPGVGLSSGANVLTF
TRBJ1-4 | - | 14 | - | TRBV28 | TGTGCCAGCACATTGGGCCAGGGTGGTGAAAAACTGTTTTTT | CASTLGQGGEKLFF
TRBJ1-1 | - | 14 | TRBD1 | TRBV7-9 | TGTGCCAGCAGCTTTAACAGGGGCAACACTGAAGCTTTCTTT | CASSFNRGNTEAFF
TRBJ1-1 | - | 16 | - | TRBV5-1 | TGCGCCAGCGGGGATTTACCTACCCCCATGAACACTGAAGCTTTCTTT | CASGDLPTPMNTEAFF
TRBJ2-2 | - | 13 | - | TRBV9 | TGTGCCAGCAGCCTCTTGAACACCGGGGAGCTGTTTTTT | CASSLLNTGELFF
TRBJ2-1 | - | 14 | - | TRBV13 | TGTGCCAGCAGCTTTGCGGGGGCGGGCTATGAGCAGTTCTTC | CASSFAGAGYEQFF
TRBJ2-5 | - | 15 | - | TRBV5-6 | TGTGCCAGCAGCTTGGCGCGAAACATCCAAGAGACCCAGTACTTC | CASSLARNIQETQYF
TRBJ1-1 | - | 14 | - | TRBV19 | TGTGCCAGTAGTATTTGGTGGGGAAACACTGAAGCTTTCTTT | CASSIWWGNTEAFF
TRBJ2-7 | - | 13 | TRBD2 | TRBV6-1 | TGTGCCTCCCGGGGGGGGACATACTACGAGCAGTACTTC | CASRGGTYYEQYF